The present T cell receptor beta chain was sequenced within a study of OX40 agonist ivuxolimab in advanced cancers. Study at large: Every 2 weeks, patients got intravenous ivuxolimab at one of six dose levels (0.01-10 mg/kg).

Profiling relied on immunoSEQ multiplex PCR, and the TCRdb table lists in-frame clones only, not all of them. This table has about 19,000 clones, approximately 85% appearing once. People who had autoimmune disease history or systemic immunosuppression were excluded. Trimming removed 4 bases from V and 1 base from J; junction bases left unmatched: 5. The length of the CDR3 is 15 residues. Germline CDR1 LNHDA, CDR2 SQIVND (reference sequence). The receptor comes from an adult with an advanced solid tumor such as melanoma, head and neck, liver or kidney cancer. The J gene is TRBJ1-1, the V gene TRBV19; 8 bases are shared with TRBD1. The material was CD4+ or CD8+ T cells sorted from blood, obtained in a trial of the OX40 agonist ivuxolimab. This CDR3 reads CASSTTRGQNTEAFF. The CDR3 bases are TGTGCCAGTAGTACTACCAGGGGGCAGAACACTGAAGCTTTCTTT.